This T cell receptor beta chain came from a study of T cells expressing NK-cell markers. For the study at large: According to the study, TCR beta repertoires originated from sorted CD3+CD56+NKG2C+, CD3+CD56+NKG2C- and CD3+CD56-NKG2C+ T cells. Study-wide results and limits: In over 5 donors, dominant CD3+CD56+NKG2C+ clonotypes ranked among the top 10 CD8+ clonotypes.

As regards this clonotype: Its specificity is not known.

One entry per CDR3 protein, without DNA, is what TCRdb gives after re-calling the 5' RACE reads. Seen in this sample are about 550,000 distinct CDR3 sequences; the ten most common clones hold around 3.3%. Germline assignment: CDR1 SGDLS and CDR2 YYNGEE. The CDR3 extends over 15 amino acids. The source material was blood T cells: a sorted CD56 or NKG2C T cell subset, CD4+ or CD8+ T cells, or bulk PBMC T cells (not recorded which). The sequence derives from a man aged 18 to 29 in good health. The chain joins TRBV9 to TRBJ1-4; TCRdb designates TRBD1, a call that cannot be tested without DNA. The CDR3 loop reads CASSASGSFNEKLFF.